A selection of T cell receptor beta chains follows, all from one sample in a study of cytomegalovirus exposure and HLA in healthy donors. Only in-frame clones appear in the TCRdb table, and some are missing; sequencing was by immunoSEQ multiplex PCR. This sample has approximately 90,000 clones, with approximately 82% found just once. Material for sequencing was PBMCs. The receptors were sampled from a man aged 35-49 years in good health and CMV-seronegative. Each CDR3 is given with its conserved first and last residue. The D gene is left open where the match is weak. Expanded clones are given a class, and other clones once, few, many or no size at all.

clone_size: -
d_call: -
j_call: TRBJ2-7
v_call: TRBV6-6
cdr3_nt: TGTGCCAGCAGAGAGAAGGGGGAGCAGTACTTC
cdr3_aa: CASREKGEQYF

clone_size: -
d_call: TRBD1
j_call: TRBJ1-3
v_call: TRBV2
cdr3_nt: TGTGCCAGCAGTCGTTGGACAGGGGGTTCTGGAAACACCATATATTTT
cdr3_aa: CASSRWTGGSGNTIYF

clone_size: -
d_call: TRBD2
j_call: TRBJ2-5
v_call: TRBV5-6
cdr3_nt: TGTGCCAGCAGCGCCGGACTAGCGGGAGAAGAGACCCAGTACTTC
cdr3_aa: CASSAGLAGEETQYF

clone_size: -
d_call: -
j_call: TRBJ1-2
v_call: TRBV27
cdr3_nt: TGTGCCAGCAGTTTCGTGGGGGCGCGAGGCTATGGCTACACCTTC
cdr3_aa: CASSFVGARGYGYTF

clone_size: -
d_call: -
j_call: TRBJ2-2
v_call: TRBV2
cdr3_nt: TGTGCCAGCAGTAAACAGAACACCGGGGAGCTGTTTTTT
cdr3_aa: CASSKQNTGELFF

clone_size: -
d_call: -
j_call: TRBJ1-1
v_call: TRBV6-5
cdr3_nt: TGTGCCAGCAGCCTACAGAAGAACACTGAAGCTTTCTTT
cdr3_aa: CASSLQKNTEAFF

clone_size: few
d_call: -
j_call: TRBJ2-7
v_call: TRBV6-5
cdr3_nt: TGTGCCAGCAGCCCAGGCTTTTCGAGCTCCTACGAGCAGTACTTC
cdr3_aa: CASSPGFSSSYEQYF

clone_size: -
d_call: -
j_call: TRBJ1-2
v_call: TRBV28
cdr3_nt: TGTGCCAGCAGTTTAGGTCGGGGGTTCAACTCCTATGGCTACACCTTC
cdr3_aa: CASSLGRGFNSYGYTF

clone_size: -
d_call: -
j_call: TRBJ2-2
v_call: TRBV28
cdr3_nt: TGTGCCAGCAGCCCAGGGCTTTTTAGAGCCGGGGAGCTGTTTTTT
cdr3_aa: CASSPGLFRAGELFF

clone_size: -
d_call: TRBD1
j_call: TRBJ2-6
v_call: TRBV5-1
cdr3_nt: TGCGCCAGCAGCAGGGACAGGGGCAGGGACGTCCTGACTTTC
cdr3_aa: CASSRDRGRDVLTF

clone_size: few
d_call: -
j_call: TRBJ2-5
v_call: TRBV9
cdr3_nt: TGTGCCAGCAGCTTGCGGACAGAGCAAGAGACCCAGTACTTC
cdr3_aa: CASSLRTEQETQYF

clone_size: once
d_call: TRBD2
j_call: TRBJ2-2
v_call: TRBV25-1
cdr3_nt: TGTGCCAGCAGTGAATATGGGGGGGCGAACACCGGGGAGCTGTTTTTT
cdr3_aa: CASSEYGGANTGELFF

clone_size: -
d_call: TRBD2
j_call: TRBJ2-3
v_call: TRBV5-6
cdr3_nt: TGTGCCAGCAGCTCAAAGCTGGGACTAGCGGTTACAGATACGCAGTATTTT
cdr3_aa: CASSSKLGLAVTDTQYF

clone_size: -
d_call: -
j_call: TRBJ1-5
v_call: TRBV28
cdr3_nt: TGTGCCAGCAGTTTATCGCCCTGGCAGGGGAAGAGCAATCAGCCCCAGCATTTT
cdr3_aa: CASSLSPWQGKSNQPQHF

clone_size: few
d_call: -
j_call: TRBJ1-5
v_call: TRBV18
cdr3_nt: TGTGCCAGCTCACCGGAGGGGAGGGGACATCAGCCCCAGCATTTT
cdr3_aa: CASSPEGRGHQPQHF

clone_size: many
d_call: -
j_call: TRBJ1-5
v_call: TRBV5-1
cdr3_nt: TGCGCCAGCAGCTTGGAGGGGCTGCAGCCCCAGCATTTT
cdr3_aa: CASSLEGLQPQHF

clone_size: -
d_call: TRBD2
j_call: TRBJ2-5
v_call: TRBV5-1
cdr3_nt: TGCGCCAGCAGCTTGGGGACTAGGGGAGAGACCCAGTACTTC
cdr3_aa: CASSLGTRGETQYF

clone_size: -
d_call: TRBD2
j_call: TRBJ2-2
v_call: TRBV7-9
cdr3_nt: TGTGCCAGCTCGGAGACTAGCGGGAGTCGCTTCACCGGGGAGCTGTTTTTT
cdr3_aa: CASSETSGSRFTGELFF

clone_size: -
d_call: TRBD2
j_call: TRBJ2-5
v_call: TRBV25-1
cdr3_nt: TGTGCCACTGGGCGGGGGGGCCCCCAAGAGACCCAGTACTTC
cdr3_aa: CATGRGGPQETQYF

clone_size: -
d_call: -
j_call: TRBJ1-5
v_call: TRBV19
cdr3_nt: TGTGCCAGTAGTTGGCGGGGCGATCAGCCCCAGCATTTT
cdr3_aa: CASSWRGDQPQHF

clone_size: -
d_call: TRBD1
j_call: TRBJ2-5
v_call: TRBV5-1
cdr3_nt: TGCGCCAGCAGCCTGACCGGGACAGAAGAGACCCAGTACTTC
cdr3_aa: CASSLTGTEETQYF

clone_size: once
d_call: TRBD2
j_call: TRBJ2-2
v_call: TRBV28
cdr3_nt: TGTGCCAGCAGTTTTAGCGGGGCGGGCACCGGGGAGCTGTTTTTT
cdr3_aa: CASSFSGAGTGELFF

clone_size: few
d_call: -
j_call: TRBJ1-1
v_call: TRBV6-5
cdr3_nt: TGTGCCAGCAGCTCCGACAGTACCGAAGCTTTCTTT
cdr3_aa: CASSSDSTEAFF

clone_size: -
d_call: -
j_call: TRBJ1-1
v_call: TRBV6-5
cdr3_nt: TGTGCCAGCAGTTCCCCCAGGGAGAACACTGAAGCTTTCTTT
cdr3_aa: CASSSPRENTEAFF

clone_size: -
d_call: TRBD1
j_call: TRBJ2-5
v_call: TRBV5-6
cdr3_nt: TGTGCCAGCAGCTTGGATCGGGCAGGGGGACAAGAGACCCAGTACTTC
cdr3_aa: CASSLDRAGGQETQYF

clone_size: -
d_call: -
j_call: TRBJ1-3
v_call: TRBV9
cdr3_nt: TGTGCCAGCAGCGTAAAGGGAGGGGGTGGAAACACCATATATTTT
cdr3_aa: CASSVKGGGGNTIYF

clone_size: -
d_call: TRBD2
j_call: TRBJ2-3
v_call: TRBV9
cdr3_nt: TGTGCCAGCAGCGTAGGTGGGGTAGCGGGGAGGGATACGCAGTATTTT
cdr3_aa: CASSVGGVAGRDTQYF

clone_size: -
d_call: TRBD1
j_call: TRBJ1-1
v_call: TRBV9
cdr3_nt: TGTGCCAGCAGCGCCCCAGACAGGGGACGGGAAGCTTTCTTT
cdr3_aa: CASSAPDRGREAFF

clone_size: -
d_call: TRBD2
j_call: TRBJ2-1
v_call: TRBV7-3
cdr3_nt: TGTGCCAGCAGCTTATTAGGAAGGGGACTAGCGGGAGGAGATGAGCAGTTCTTC
cdr3_aa: CASSLLGRGLAGGDEQFF

clone_size: -
d_call: -
j_call: TRBJ1-2
v_call: TRBV19
cdr3_nt: TGTGCCGGGGGGGGCAGCGTTAACTATGGCTACACCTTC
cdr3_aa: CAGGGSVNYGYTF

clone_size: -
d_call: TRBD1
j_call: TRBJ2-7
v_call: TRBV7-6
cdr3_nt: TGTGCCAGCAGCCAATCCGGGACAGGGGGGAACGAGCAGTACTTC
cdr3_aa: CASSQSGTGGNEQYF

clone_size: -
d_call: TRBD1
j_call: TRBJ2-3
v_call: TRBV7-9
cdr3_nt: TGTGCCAGCAGCCGGACAGGGGGCGACACAGATACGCAGTATTTT
cdr3_aa: CASSRTGGDTDTQYF

clone_size: -
d_call: -
j_call: TRBJ1-5
v_call: TRBV30
cdr3_nt: TGTGCCTGGAGTGTTCATCAGGGTAATCAGCCCCAGCATTTT
cdr3_aa: CAWSVHQGNQPQHF

clone_size: -
d_call: TRBD2
j_call: TRBJ2-3
v_call: TRBV10-2
cdr3_nt: TGCGCCAGCTCGGGACTAGCGTTCACAGATACGCAGTATTTT
cdr3_aa: CASSGLAFTDTQYF

clone_size: few
d_call: -
j_call: TRBJ1-1
v_call: TRBV6-5
cdr3_nt: TGTGCCAGCAGGTCACAAGTGGACACTGAAGCTTTCTTT
cdr3_aa: CASRSQVDTEAFF

clone_size: once
d_call: -
j_call: TRBJ2-7
v_call: TRBV19
cdr3_nt: TGTGCCAGTAGTGGGCGCACGGACAGCTCCTACGAGCAGTACTTC
cdr3_aa: CASSGRTDSSYEQYF

clone_size: few
d_call: -
j_call: TRBJ2-1
v_call: TRBV21-1
cdr3_nt: TGTGCCAGCAACATCCGACTCCCCCAGTTCTTC
cdr3_aa: CASNIRLPQFF

clone_size: -
d_call: -
j_call: TRBJ1-2
v_call: TRBV5-1
cdr3_nt: TGCGCCAGCAGCTTGTTAACGCTATTCGATGGCTACACCTTC
cdr3_aa: CASSLLTLFDGYTF

clone_size: -
d_call: TRBD2
j_call: TRBJ2-7
v_call: TRBV4-2
cdr3_nt: TGTGCCAGCAGCCGCGGGCGGGAGGGATACGAGCAGTACTTC
cdr3_aa: CASSRGREGYEQYF

clone_size: -
d_call: -
j_call: TRBJ2-7
v_call: TRBV9
cdr3_nt: TGTGCCAGCAGCGTAGGCCCCCGGTACGAGCAGTACTTC
cdr3_aa: CASSVGPRYEQYF